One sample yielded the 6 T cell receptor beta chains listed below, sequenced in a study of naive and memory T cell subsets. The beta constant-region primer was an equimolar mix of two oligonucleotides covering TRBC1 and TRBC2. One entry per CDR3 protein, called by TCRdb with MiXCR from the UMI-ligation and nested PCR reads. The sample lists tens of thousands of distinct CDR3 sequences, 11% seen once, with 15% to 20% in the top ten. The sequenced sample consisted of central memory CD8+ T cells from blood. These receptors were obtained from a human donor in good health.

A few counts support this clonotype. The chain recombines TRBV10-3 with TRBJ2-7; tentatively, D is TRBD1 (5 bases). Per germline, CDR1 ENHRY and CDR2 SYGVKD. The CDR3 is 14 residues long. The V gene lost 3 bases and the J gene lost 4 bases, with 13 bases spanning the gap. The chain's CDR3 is CAISEQAKNYEQYF. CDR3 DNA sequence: TGTGCCATCAGTGAACAGGCTAAGAATTACGAGCAGTACTTC.

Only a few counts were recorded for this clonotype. The CDR3 DNA is TGTGCCAGCACGGAGGACAGATACAATGAGCAGTTCTTC. It yields the protein CASTEDRYNEQFF. The chain combines TRBV13 with TRBJ2-1, with D possibly TRBD1 on 6 matching bases. Trimming took 7 bases from V and 4 from J, leaving 11 bases between them. CDR1 PRHDT and CDR2 FYEKMQ come from the germline V gene (reference sequence). The CDR3 is made up of 13 amino acids.

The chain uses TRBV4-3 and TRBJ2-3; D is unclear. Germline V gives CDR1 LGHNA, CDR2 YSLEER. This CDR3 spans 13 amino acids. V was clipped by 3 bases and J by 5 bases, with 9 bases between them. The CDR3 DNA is TGCGCCAGCAGCCAGGTGAATGGAGATACGCAGTATTTT. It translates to CASSQVNGDTQYF.

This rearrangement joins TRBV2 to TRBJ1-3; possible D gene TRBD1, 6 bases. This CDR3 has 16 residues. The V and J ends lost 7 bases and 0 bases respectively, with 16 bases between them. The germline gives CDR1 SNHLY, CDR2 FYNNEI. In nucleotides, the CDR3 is TGTGCCAGCACCCCCGCCCAGGGGAGCTCTGGAAACACCATATATTTT. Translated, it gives CASTPAQGSSGNTIYF. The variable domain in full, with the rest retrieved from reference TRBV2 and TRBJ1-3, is EPEVTQTPSHQVTQMGQEVILRCVPISNHLYFYWYRQILGQKVEFLVSFYNNEISEKSEIFDDQFSVERPDGSNFTLKIRSTKLEDSAMYFCASTPAQGSSGNTIYFGEGSWLTVV.

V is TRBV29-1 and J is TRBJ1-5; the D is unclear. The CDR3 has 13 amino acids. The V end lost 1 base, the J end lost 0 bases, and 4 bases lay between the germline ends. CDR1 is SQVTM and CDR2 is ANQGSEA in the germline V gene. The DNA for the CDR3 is TGCAGCGTTGAAGGGGTTAGCAATCAGCCCCAGCATTTT. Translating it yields CSVEGVSNQPQHF.

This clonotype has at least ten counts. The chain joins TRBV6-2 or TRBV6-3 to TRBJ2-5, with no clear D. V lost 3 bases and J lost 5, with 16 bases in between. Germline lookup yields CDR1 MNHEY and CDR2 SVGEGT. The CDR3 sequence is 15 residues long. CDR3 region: CASSYFVDGRETQYF. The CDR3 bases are TGTGCCAGCAGTTATTTCGTTGACGGGCGGGAGACCCAGTACTTC.